One and the same sample provided the 29 T cell receptor beta chains below, sequenced in a study of blood T cell repertoires in COVID-19 (dated by TCRdb to about 2020). Libraries were prepared through the immunoSEQ multiplex PCR assay. The clones in this table, taken by TCRdb from immuneACCESS, are in-frame only. Not every clone is retained; where verified, under half of the shortfall comes from an unresolved V gene, and the cause of the rest is unknown. The sample table contains fewer than 200,000 clones; only one count was recorded for 80% to 90% of them. Roughly 1% of the sample lies in the top ten. The sequencing sample was made of peripheral blood. These receptor sequences come from a man in his forties with acute or convalescent COVID-19.

The V gene is TRBV19, the J gene TRBJ1-4; no reliable D call. In germline, CDR1 is LNHDA, CDR2 SQIVND (reference sequence). Trimming removed 6 bases from V and 7 bases from J, with 3 bases in between. The CDR3 contains 10 residues. The CDR3 loop is CASRLEKLFF. The CDR3 DNA is TGTGCCAGTAGACTTGAAAAACTGTTTTTT.

The chain employs TRBV5-8 and TRBJ2-7, with D maybe TRBD1 (6 bases). The CDR3 has 14 residues. Germline values: CDR1 SGHTS, CDR2 YDEGEE. The V end was cut by 1 base, the J end by 0 bases, with 8 bases between. The chain's CDR3 is CASSLTGSSYEQYF. As DNA, the CDR3 is TGTGCCAGCAGCTTGACAGGGAGCTCCTACGAGCAGTACTTC.

The V gene is TRBV19, the J gene TRBJ1-1; no clear D. The CDR3 loop spans 15 amino acids. V dropped 6 bases and J dropped 1 base, with 15 bases sitting between them. From germline, CDR1 is LNHDA and CDR2 SQIVND (reference sequence). CDR3 in amino acids: CASSPPLRGNTEAFF. CDR3 nucleotides: TGTGCCAGTAGCCCCCCCTTACGAGGGAACACTGAAGCTTTCTTT. Looking up the rest from reference TRBV19 and TRBJ1-1 gives the full variable domain: DGGITQSPKYLFRKEGQNVTLSCEQNLNHDAMYWYRQDPGQGLRLIYYSQIVNDFQKGDIAEGYSVSREKKESFPLTVTSAQKNPTAFYLCASSPPLRGNTEAFFGQGTRLTVV.

This rearrangement joins TRBV7-6 to TRBJ2-2; no clear D. CDR1 is SGHVS, CDR2 FNYEAQ, per germline. The V and J ends lost 3 bases and 1 base respectively, with 9 bases between them. The length of the CDR3 is 15 residues. The CDR3 is CASSFSAGNTGELFF. DNA for the CDR3: TGTGCCAGCAGCTTCTCGGCAGGGAACACCGGGGAGCTGTTTTTT.

This chain uses TRBV12-3 or TRBV12-4 with TRBJ2-7; no clear D gene. The CDR3 consists of 12 residues. The ends were cut back, 3 bases at V and 4 bases at J, with 7 bases in the middle. The CDR3 loop reads CASSFAVYEQYF. Written as DNA, the CDR3 is TGTGCCAGCAGTTTCGCAGTATACGAGCAGTACTTC.

The CDR3 is CASSPLAGAGTGELFF. CDR3 nucleotides: TGTGCCAGCAGCCCACTAGCGGGGGCGGGCACCGGGGAGCTGTTTTTT. This chain joins TRBV7-3 and TRBJ2-2, with 11 bases lining up with TRBD2. The CDR3 consists of 16 residues. Losses at the gene ends were 5 bases for V and 4 bases for J; bases not matched to a gene: 6. Germline values: CDR1 SGHTA, CDR2 FQGTGA.

In DNA form, the CDR3 reads TGTGCCAGTAGTATCGTTGGGGGCGCCTATGGCTACACCTTC. This gives the protein CASSIVGGAYGYTF. The chain links TRBV19 to TRBJ1-2; possibly TRBD1 for D (6 bases). The CDR3 loop spans 14 amino acids. Trimming left V 3 bases short and J 4 bases short, with 12 bases between. Germline loops: CDR1 LNHDA, CDR2 SQIVND (reference sequence).

This clone has a single count. This rearrangement joins TRBV7-2 to TRBJ2-7; unclear D gene. Germline CDR1 and CDR2: SGHTA and FQGNSA. Trimming pared 3 bases from V and 2 bases from J, leaving 8 bases between. This CDR3 contains 13 residues. The DNA for the CDR3 is TGTGCCAGCAGCTTTTACCAGACCTACGAGCAGTACTTC. Residues: CASSFYQTYEQYF.

This clone was counted a single time. The chain links TRBV12-3 or TRBV12-4 to TRBJ1-2; a weak D match, TRBD1 (6 bases). The CDR3 runs 12 residues. V was trimmed by 6 bases and J by 8 bases, leaving 13 bases between them. CDR3 protein: CASSPGVGGYTF. CDR3 nucleotide sequence: TGTGCCAGCAGCCCAGGGGTCGGAGGCTACACCTTC.

This clone was detected many times. The rearrangement uses TRBV11-1 and TRBJ1-1; D remains ambiguous. CDR1 is SGHAT, CDR2 FQDESV, per germline (reference sequence). This CDR3 contains 16 residues. With 4 bases removed from V and 5 bases from J, the gap between germline ends came to 20 bases. The CDR3: CASSYDWAARRTEAFF. Here the CDR3 DNA reads TGTGCCAGCAGCTATGACTGGGCCGCAAGGAGGACTGAAGCTTTCTTT.

The chain has TRBV6-5 and TRBJ1-5; TRBD1 matches 7 bases. The V gene end was trimmed by 4 bases and the J gene end by 4 bases; junction bases not matched to a gene: 10. The CDR3 consists of 16 residues. In germline, CDR1 is MNHEY, CDR2 SVGAGI. The CDR3 here is CASSSGTVGTNQPQHF. In DNA, the CDR3 is TGTGCCAGCAGTTCCGGGACAGTGGGGACTAATCAGCCCCAGCATTTT.

CDR3 in amino acids: CASSYSKFSKGYEQYF. As DNA, the CDR3 is TGTGCCAGCAGTTACTCGAAGTTCTCAAAGGGGTACGAGCAGTACTTC. The genes are TRBV6-2 or TRBV6-3 and TRBJ2-7; a possible D gene is TRBD1 (5 bases). Trimming shortened V by 0 bases and J by 4 bases, and 16 bases separated the two germline ends. The CDR3 sequence is 16 residues long. Germline-derived CDR1 and CDR2 are MNHEY and SVGEGT.

The CDR3 DNA reads as TGCGCCAGCAGCACCGGGACAGGGGGTACCGGGGAGCTGTTTTTT. Amino acid sequence: CASSTGTGGTGELFF. The chain recombines TRBV4-3 with TRBJ2-2; 11 bases line up with TRBD1. Per the germline V gene, CDR1 is LGHNA and CDR2 is YSLEER. CDR3 length: 15 amino acids. The V and J ends lost 5 bases and 5 bases, in that order; junction bases with no gene match: 4.

The chain combines TRBV6-4 with TRBJ2-1, with TRBD1 matching 7 bases. Trimming at V came to 6 bases and at J to 2 bases, leaving 10 bases not matched to a gene. This CDR3 region has 16 residues. From germline, CDR1 is MRHNA and CDR2 SNTAGT. In DNA form, the CDR3 reads TGTGCCAGCAGCGCTACAGGGGCCTCGGCCTACAATGAGCAGTTCTTC. Protein sequence: CASSATGASAYNEQFF.

The chain uses TRBV5-6 and TRBJ1-2; D is unresolved. With 2 bases removed from V and 8 bases from J, the gap between germline ends came to 10 bases. Looked up from germline, CDR1 is SGHDT and CDR2 is YYEEEE. CDR3 size: 12 residues. CDR3 protein: CASSFDPGGYTF. CDR3 coding DNA: TGTGCCAGCAGCTTCGACCCCGGGGGCTACACCTTC.

The chain has TRBV6-1 and TRBJ1-1; D is uncertain. V was cut by 0 bases and J by 1 base, with 6 bases left in between. Germline assignment: CDR1 MNHNS and CDR2 SASEGT. The CDR3 covers 14 residues. The CDR3 is CASSEAGRNTEAFF. The CDR3 DNA sequence: TGTGCCAGCAGTGAAGCCGGTAGGAACACTGAAGCTTTCTTT.

The chain carries TRBV11-2 and TRBJ2-7, with TRBD2 identical over 13 bases. The CDR3 length is 18 residues. Germline V CDR1 and CDR2: SGHAT, FQNNGV. V trimming: 1 base; J trimming: 5 bases; junction bases outside the gene matches: 11. CDR3 sequence (DNA): TGTGCCAGCAGCTTAGGACTAGCGGGGGGTTTAGCCTTGGACGAGCAGTACTTC. It yields the protein CASSLGLAGGLALDEQYF.

The rearrangement uses TRBV6-5 and TRBJ1-2; TRBD1 matches 7 bases. The CDR3 has 15 residues. From germline, CDR1 is MNHEY and CDR2 SVGAGI. The J segment lost 3 bases and the V segment lost 6 bases, leaving 10 bases of the junction unmatched. DNA of the CDR3: TGTGCCAGCAGGCTGGGACAGATGAATTACTATGGCTACACCTTC. Protein product: CASRLGQMNYYGYTF.

V usage is TRBV9 and J usage is TRBJ1-1; 12 nucleotides align to TRBD1. V trimming: 2 bases; J trimming: 3 bases; junction bases outside the gene matches: 8. CDR3 length: 17 amino acids. Germline values: CDR1 SGDLS, CDR2 YYNGEE. CDR3 sequence reads: CASSVSGTGGKDTEAFF. The DNA of the CDR3 is TGTGCCAGCAGCGTCTCCGGGACAGGGGGCAAGGACACTGAAGCTTTCTTT. Supplemented by reference TRBV9 and TRBJ1-1, the full variable domain reads DSGVTQTPKHLITATGQRVTLRCSPRSGDLSVYWYQQSLDQGLQFLIQYYNGEERAKGNILERFSAQQFPDLHSELNLSSLELGDSALYFCASSVSGTGGKDTEAFFGQGTRLTVV.

The rearrangement uses TRBV28 and TRBJ1-2; 9 bases agree with TRBD1. Germline V lookup: CDR1 MDHEN, CDR2 SYDVKM. The CDR3 is made up of 12 amino acids. Here the CDR3 DNA reads TGTGCTACGGATCGGGACAGGGTTGGCTACACCTTC. Encoded protein: CATDRDRVGYTF.

V usage is TRBV24-1 and J usage is TRBJ2-1; perhaps TRBD2 as D (6 bases). CDR3 length equals 14 residues. In germline, CDR1 is KGHDR, CDR2 SFDVKD. V was clipped by 3 bases and J by 6 bases, with 11 bases between them. The CDR3 reads CATSDKTSSNEQFF. CDR3 coding DNA: TGTGCCACCAGTGATAAAACTAGCAGCAATGAGCAGTTCTTC.

This chain connects TRBV5-1 to TRBJ1-1; 9 bases are a match to TRBD1. The V gene's germline CDR1 is SGHRS and CDR2 YFSETQ. V lost 2 bases, J lost 0 bases, and 5 bases stayed unmatched. CDR3 length: 16 residues. The CDR3 DNA follows: TGCGCCAGCAGCTTTGGGACAGGGACTATGAACACTGAAGCTTTCTTT. Translated: CASSFGTGTMNTEAFF.

The J gene is TRBJ1-5, the V gene TRBV5-1; D ambiguous. V was shortened by 4 bases and J by 4 bases, with 15 bases between the two germline ends. The CDR3 totals 15 residues. Germline V gene sequence: CDR1 SGHRS, CDR2 YFSETQ. CDR3 protein: CASSPAGSKNQPQHF. The CDR3 nucleotides are TGCGCCAGCAGCCCTGCCGGGTCGAAAAATCAGCCCCAGCATTTT.

V is TRBV28 and J is TRBJ1-3, with D uncertain. CDR3 length equals 13 residues. Germline V gene lookup returns CDR1 MDHEN and CDR2 SYDVKM. Trimming removed 1 base from V and 2 bases from J, with 3 bases in between. In nucleotides, the CDR3 is TGTGCCAGCAGTTTATCGGCTGGAAACACCATATATTTT. It codes for CASSLSAGNTIYF.

The chain links TRBV3-1 (or the pseudogene TRBV3-2) to TRBJ1-2; TRBD1 agrees at 8 bases. The CDR3 covers 17 residues. Looked up from germline, CDR1 is LGHDT and CDR2 is YNNKEL (reference sequence). The V and J ends lost 1 base and 3 bases, in that order; junction bases with no gene match: 10. Here the CDR3 DNA reads TGTGCCAGCAGCCAAGCACAGGGGGAACACCCGGACTATGGCTACACCTTC. This translates into CASSQAQGEHPDYGYTF.

The gene calls are TRBV18 and TRBJ2-1, with 7 bases fitting TRBD1. Germline V gene sequence: CDR1 KGHSH, CDR2 LQKENI. With 3 bases clipped from V and 9 bases from J, the junction kept 8 bases outside the gene matches. The CDR3 has 14 amino acids. CDR3 nucleotide sequence: TGTGCCAGCTCACCGATAGACAGGGCAATTGAGCAGTTCTTC. Translation: CASSPIDRAIEQFF. The full variable domain, rest sourced from reference TRBV18 and TRBJ2-1, is NAGVMQNPRHLVRRRGQEARLRCSPMKGHSHVYWYRQLPEEGLKFMVYLQKENIIDESGMPKERFSAEFPKEGPSILRIQQVVRGDSAAYFCASSPIDRAIEQFFGPGTRLTVL.

V usage is TRBV12-3 or TRBV12-4 and J usage is TRBJ2-2, with D perhaps TRBD1 (6 bases). V was shortened by 7 bases and J by 9 bases, with 12 bases between the two germline ends. The CDR3 runs 12 residues. The CDR3, as DNA: TGTGCCAGCACCAGGACAGTTCGGGAGCTGTTTTTT. Protein: CASTRTVRELFF.

The V gene is TRBV6-6, the J gene TRBJ2-7; possibly TRBD2 for D (6 bases). CDR1 and CDR2 (germline): MNHNY, SVGAGI (reference sequence). Trimming pared 6 bases from V and 2 bases from J, leaving 17 bases between. The CDR3 contains 15 residues. The CDR3 sequence: CASRMGSGGAYEQYF. CDR3 coding DNA: TGTGCCAGCAGGATGGGATCCGGAGGGGCCTACGAGCAGTACTTC.

This clone showed up just once. The chain is built from TRBV10-3 and TRBJ2-3; 7 bases map to TRBD1. The germline gives CDR1 ENHRY, CDR2 SYGVKD. The junction had 2 bases not matched to a gene; V was cut back by 5 bases and J by 0 bases. The CDR3 runs to 14 residues. The CDR3 region has the DNA TGTGCCATCAGTACGGGACAGAGCACAGATACGCAGTATTTT. This sequence encodes CAISTGQSTDTQYF.